The rows below give T cell receptor beta chains drawn from one sample of a study of T cells after posttransplantation cyclophosphamide. TCRdb keeps only in-frame clones here, not all; method: immunoSEQ multiplex PCR. Found here are tens of thousands of clones, no singletons; the ten largest cover roughly 6.6%. Sequenced input: PBMCs. These receptors all come from an older woman in good health, CMV-negative, and a related stem cell transplant donor. The CDR3 runs from the conserved cysteine through the conserved F or W. D genes are given only for firm matches. A clone size is listed for some rows: how often the clone was seen (once, few, many), or a class if it is expanded.

TRBV2,TRBJ1-4,many,-,CASSEARGSNEKLFF,TGTGCCAGCAGTGAAGCTCGGGGTAGTAATGAAAAACTGTTTTTT
TRBV9,TRBJ2-3,many,-,CASSVAVDSPQYF,TGTGCCAGCAGCGTAGCAGTGGACAGCCCGCAGTATTTT
TRBV7-9,TRBJ2-1,many,TRBD2,CASSPGTSFYNEQFF,TGTGCCAGCAGTCCTGGGACTAGCTTCTACAATGAGCAGTTCTTC
TRBV2,TRBJ2-7,many,TRBD2,CASGIRRLAGDYEQYF,TGTGCCAGCGGAATCCGAAGACTAGCGGGAGACTACGAGCAGTACTTC
TRBV10-3,TRBJ1-1,many,-,CAISVESMNTEAFF,TGTGCCATCAGTGTTGAGAGCATGAACACTGAAGCTTTCTTT
TRBV7-9,TRBJ2-2,many,-,CASSALGGSTGELFF,TGTGCCAGCAGCGCCTTAGGTGGGAGCACCGGGGAGCTGTTTTTT
TRBV25-1,TRBJ1-1,many,TRBD1,CASSRQGNTEAFF,TGTGCCAGCAGTCGACAGGGGAACACTGAAGCTTTCTTT
TRBV28,TRBJ1-2,many,-,CASSDTSNYGYTF,TGTGCCAGCTCCGACACATCAAACTATGGCTACACCTTC
TRBV7-2,TRBJ1-2,many,TRBD1,CASSRGQTNYGYTF,TGTGCCAGCAGCCGGGGACAGACCAACTATGGCTACACCTTC
TRBV7-9,TRBJ2-2,few,-,CASRLRGGTGELFF,TGTGCCAGCAGATTAAGGGGCGGCACCGGGGAGCTGTTTTTT
TRBV28,TRBJ2-7,many,TRBD1,CASRRQGENEQYF,TGTGCCAGCAGGAGACAGGGAGAAAACGAGCAGTACTTC
TRBV7-2,TRBJ2-1,many,-,CASSFRWNEQFF,TGTGCCAGCAGCTTCCGGTGGAATGAGCAGTTCTTC
TRBV7-9,TRBJ1-2,many,-,CASSLAGGSYGYTF,TGTGCCAGCAGCTTAGCTGGAGGCTCCTATGGCTACACCTTC
TRBV7-9,TRBJ2-3,many,TRBD2,CALQPAGASSTDTQYF,TGTGCCTTGCAGCCAGCGGGGGCCTCTAGCACAGATACGCAGTATTTT
TRBV19,TRBJ2-4,-,-,CASSTPTGGNIQYF,TGTGCCAGTAGTACCCCCACAGGCGGAAACATTCAGTACTTC
TRBV19,TRBJ2-5,many,TRBD2,CASRAAGGTQYF,TGTGCCAGTAGGGCCGCGGGGGGGACCCAGTACTTC
TRBV7-3,TRBJ1-1,many,-,CASSSNTRTEAFF,TGTGCCAGCAGCTCAAACACCCGCACTGAAGCTTTCTTT
TRBV5-4,TRBJ1-1,many,-,CASGARAADEAFF,TGTGCCAGCGGAGCTCGGGCAGCGGATGAAGCTTTCTTT
TRBV19,TRBJ1-5,many,TRBD1,CASSIPRLTGKNQPQHF,TGTGCCAGTAGTATCCCCCGCCTGACAGGGAAAAATCAGCCCCAGCATTTT
TRBV2,TRBJ2-4,many,-,CASNWTETYKNIQYF,TGTGCCAGCAACTGGACAGAGACGTACAAAAACATTCAGTACTTC
TRBV7-9,TRBJ2-3,many,-,CASSLAAVTDTQYF,TGTGCCAGCAGCTTAGCGGCAGTTACGGATACGCAGTATTTT
TRBV5-5,TRBJ2-2,many,-,CASSLDGRGVTGELFF,TGTGCCAGCAGCTTGGACGGCAGGGGTGTCACCGGGGAGCTGTTTTTT
TRBV11-2,TRBJ1-5,few,TRBD1,CASSFTTGANQPQHF,TGTGCCAGCAGCTTCACGACAGGGGCCAATCAGCCCCAGCATTTT
TRBV5-1,TRBJ2-7,many,TRBD2,CASSFRLAGEGSYEQYF,TGCGCCAGCAGCTTTCGACTAGCGGGAGAAGGTTCCTACGAGCAGTACTTC
TRBV11-1,TRBJ2-1,many,TRBD2,CASSVGLAGGFEQFF,TGTGCCAGCAGCGTCGGACTAGCGGGAGGATTTGAGCAGTTCTTC
TRBV5-4,TRBJ2-3,many,-,CASSRSSPSTDTQYF,TGTGCCAGCAGCCGATCTAGCCCTAGCACAGATACGCAGTATTTT
TRBV21-1,TRBJ1-4,-,-,CAKRSNEKLFF,TGTGCCAAGAGGAGTAATGAAAAACTGTTTTTT
TRBV5-4,TRBJ1-2,many,-,CASSLGGGLGRGYTF,TGTGCCAGCAGCTTGGGCGGGGGCCTCGGGCGTGGCTACACCTTC
TRBV19,TRBJ1-5,many,-,CASSRRVIASNQPQHF,TGTGCCAGTAGTAGGAGGGTGATAGCTTCCAATCAGCCCCAGCATTTT
TRBV29-1,TRBJ1-1,many,-,CSVRTWNLNTEAFF,TGCAGCGTCCGGACATGGAACCTGAACACTGAAGCTTTCTTT
TRBV28,TRBJ1-2,many,TRBD1,CASKRDSVYGYTF,TGTGCCAGTAAGAGGGACAGCGTATATGGCTACACCTTC
TRBV4-2,TRBJ2-2,many,-,CASSHWAASGTGELFF,TGTGCCAGCAGCCATTGGGCCGCCTCGGGGACCGGGGAGCTGTTTTTT
TRBV4-2,TRBJ2-2,many,-,CASSQDGLPPNTGELFF,TGTGCCAGCAGCCAAGATGGACTCCCGCCGAACACCGGGGAGCTGTTTTTT
TRBV19,TRBJ1-4,many,-,CASSPIPTATNEKLFF,TGTGCCAGTAGTCCCATCCCGACAGCAACTAATGAAAAACTGTTTTTT
TRBV5-4,TRBJ2-3,many,TRBD2,CASSGQPGLAGRDTQYF,TGTGCCAGCAGCGGGCAGCCGGGACTAGCGGGGAGAGATACGCAGTATTTT
TRBV10-1,TRBJ2-6,-,TRBD1,CASTVDRDRWPGANVLTF,TGCGCCAGCACTGTTGACCGGGACAGGTGGCCTGGGGCCAACGTCCTGACTTTC
TRBV7-6,TRBJ1-1,few,TRBD1,CASSKQGANTEAFF,TGTGCCAGCAGCAAACAGGGGGCGAACACTGAAGCTTTCTTT
TRBV18,TRBJ2-5,few,TRBD2,CASSRFSGRRQETQYF,TGTGCCAGCTCTCGGTTTAGCGGGAGGCGTCAAGAGACCCAGTACTTC
TRBV5-1,TRBJ2-3,-,-,CASSLAGTSTDTQYF,TGCGCCAGCAGCTTGGCCGGGACTAGCACAGATACGCAGTATTTT
TRBV28,TRBJ1-1,many,-,CAIQGIDTEAFF,TGTGCCATCCAGGGGATTGACACTGAAGCTTTCTTT
TRBV29-1,TRBJ1-2,-,TRBD1,CSVRGGAHYGYTF,TGCAGCGTGCGAGGGGGCGCGCACTATGGCTACACCTTC
TRBV7-2,TRBJ2-2,many,-,CASSLKAGSTGELFF,TGTGCCAGCAGCTTAAAAGCGGGTAGCACCGGGGAGCTGTTTTTT
TRBV7-3,TRBJ2-2,many,TRBD2,CASRPPGLAANTGELFF,TGTGCCAGCAGACCGCCGGGACTAGCGGCGAACACCGGGGAGCTGTTTTTT
TRBV21-1,TRBJ1-6,many,-,CASSKGGTGDSALHF,TGTGCCAGCAGCAAAGGGGGGACAGGGGATTCGGCCCTCCACTTT
TRBV15,TRBJ2-7,many,-,CATSRDRVGEQYF,TGTGCCACCAGCAGAGACAGGGTGGGGGAGCAGTACTTC